Below, 3 T cell receptor beta chains from the same sample are listed, as sequenced in a study of T cell responses to AZD1222 COVID-19 vaccine. Sequencing used immunoSEQ multiplex PCR; TCRdb keeps in-frame clones, though not all of them. The sample lists about 100,000 clones; approximately 90% were seen once. Sequenced here: peripheral blood, sampled on day 0 of AZD1222 vaccination. The receptors shown here come from an adult in good health.

J is TRBJ2-2 and V is TRBV2, with unresolved D. V lost 0 bases, J lost 7 bases, and 3 bases lay in between. This CDR3 is 12 amino acids long. Germline-derived CDR1 and CDR2 are SNHLY and FYNNEI. The CDR3 spells CASSEANGELFF. CDR3 bases: TGTGCCAGCAGTGAAGCCAACGGGGAGCTGTTTTTT.

The chain couples TRBV6-5 to TRBJ1-5; 7 nucleotides match TRBD1. CDR3 length: 15 amino acids. J lost 0 bases, V lost 4 bases, and 3 bases had no gene match. Germline-derived CDR1 and CDR2 are MNHEY and SVGAGI. CDR3: CASSSGQVSNQPQHF. CDR3 bases: TGTGCCAGCAGTTCAGGACAGGTTAGCAATCAGCCCCAGCATTTT.

The V and J genes are TRBV27 and TRBJ2-7, with 8 positions matching TRBD1. CDR3 length equals 13 residues. V dropped 8 bases and J dropped 5; count of bases not matched to a gene: 8. CDR1 is MNHEY and CDR2 is SMNVEV in the germline V gene (reference sequence). DNA of the CDR3: TGTGCCAGCCGACAGGGGACCAGGCACGAGCAGTACTTC. Translating it yields CASRQGTRHEQYF.